What follows are 27 T cell receptor beta chains derived from one specimen sequenced in a study of blood T cell repertoires in COVID-19. Clones were sequenced by immunoSEQ multiplex PCR, and TCRdb holds only the in-frame ones, with some missing. The data show about 16,000 clones, around 87% seen once. Specimen: peripheral blood. The receptors shown here come from a human donor in a cohort sampled during active COVID-19.

The V call is TRBV5-8, the J call TRBJ1-2; the D gene is possibly TRBD1 (5 bases). CDR3 length equals 14 residues. The V and J ends lost 0 bases and 4 bases respectively, with 10 bases between them. From germline, CDR1 is SGHTS and CDR2 YDEGEE. The CDR3: CASSLVGQGYGYTF. DNA of the CDR3: TGTGCCAGCAGCTTGGTGGGCCAGGGCTATGGCTACACCTTC.

The chain joins TRBV7-2 to TRBJ1-1, with TRBD1 matching 12 bases. The CDR3 is 16 residues long. The V segment lost 2 bases and the J segment 5 bases; nucleotides outside the gene matches: 6. Germline CDR1 reads SGHTA; CDR2 reads FQGNSA. DNA for the CDR3: TGTGCCAGCAGCTTAAGGGGGACAGGGGGCTGGACTGAAGCTTTCTTT. As protein: CASSLRGTGGWTEAFF.

This chain links TRBV5-6 with TRBJ1-2; D is perhaps TRBD1 (5 bases). CDR1 is SGHDT, CDR2 YYEEEE, per germline. Trimming removed 5 bases at V and 7 bases at J, with 12 bases between. The CDR3 consists of 12 residues. CDR3: CASSPTTGGYTF. CDR3 in DNA: TGTGCCAGCAGTCCCACAACAGGTGGCTACACCTTC.

The chain joins TRBV3-1 (or the pseudogene TRBV3-2) to TRBJ1-2; 10 nucleotides line up with TRBD1. The CDR3 is 14 amino acids. The V and J ends lost 4 bases and 8 bases, in that order; junction bases with no gene match: 7. Germline assignment: CDR1 LGHDT and CDR2 YNNKEL (reference sequence). The CDR3 reads CASSLRTGGGGYTF. CDR3 coding DNA: TGTGCCAGCAGCCTCCGGACAGGGGGTGGGGGCTACACCTTC.

This clone was picked up one time. V usage is TRBV9 and J usage is TRBJ2-3, with D unresolved. V was shortened by 0 bases and J by 6 bases, with 8 bases between the two germline ends. Germline loops: CDR1 SGDLS, CDR2 YYNGEE. The CDR3 has 13 amino acids. The chain's CDR3 is CASSVAPQDTQYF. The CDR3 DNA reads TGTGCCAGCAGCGTAGCCCCGCAGGATACGCAGTATTTT.

The genes are TRBV5-5 and TRBJ2-7; tentative D call: TRBD1 (5 bases). The CDR3 totals 14 residues. The germline CDR1 and CDR2 sequences are SGHKS and YYEKEE (reference sequence). Trimming took off 3 bases at V and 4 bases at J, with 14 bases between the two ends. The CDR3 bases are TGTGCCAGCAGCTCGCAGGGTCTGGTATACGAGCAGTACTTC. Protein sequence: CASSSQGLVYEQYF.

This chain uses TRBV5-1 with TRBJ2-5; TRBD2 aligns across 7 bases. Trimming took 0 bases from V and 4 from J; bases not matched to a gene: 6. The CDR3 is made up of 15 amino acids. The V gene's germline CDR1 is SGHRS and CDR2 YFSETQ. In DNA form, the CDR3 reads TGCGCCAGCAGCTTGGCTGCTAGCGGCGGAGAGACCCAGTACTTC. It specifies CASSLAASGGETQYF.

The chain joins TRBV15 to TRBJ2-1; D is perhaps TRBD2 (5 bases). CDR3 length equals 16 residues. CDR1 LNHNV and CDR2 YYDKDF come from the germline V gene (reference sequence). The ends were cut back, 4 bases at V and 4 bases at J, with 17 bases in the middle. CDR3 nucleotide sequence: TGTGCCACCAGCACCGGACTCTCTCCCGGTTACAATGAGCAGTTCTTC. This codes for CATSTGLSPGYNEQFF.

The chain uses TRBV6-5 and TRBJ2-1, with D possibly matching TRBD2 (5 bases). V was trimmed by 4 bases and J by 0 bases, leaving 13 bases between them. Germline CDR1 reads MNHEY; CDR2 reads SVGAGI. This CDR3 region has 16 residues. The CDR3: CASSSSDWSSYNEQFF. The CDR3 coding sequence is TGTGCCAGCAGTTCATCGGACTGGAGCTCCTACAATGAGCAGTTCTTC.

The chain couples TRBV7-8 to TRBJ1-2, with 9 positions matching TRBD1. Trimming removed 1 base from V and 4 bases from J; junction bases left unmatched: 10. The germline V gene has CDR1 SGHVS and CDR2 FQNEAQ. The CDR3 spans 17 residues. The CDR3 DNA reads TGTGCCAGCAGCTTAGTGGGCGGACAGGGGCTGGGCTATGGCTACACCTTC. It is translated as CASSLVGGQGLGYGYTF.

The chain links TRBV5-1 to TRBJ2-3; D call uncertain. CDR3 length equals 16 residues. Per germline, CDR1 SGHRS and CDR2 YFSETQ. The V gene lost 0 bases and the J gene lost 0 bases, with 11 bases spanning the gap. For the CDR3, the DNA is TGCGCCAGCAGCTTGGCGACTTTAGAGAGCACAGATACGCAGTATTTT. Its translation is CASSLATLESTDTQYF. Supplemented by reference TRBV5-1 and TRBJ2-3, the full variable domain reads KAGVTQTPRYLIKTRGQQVTLSCSPISGHRSVSWYQQTPGQGLQFLFEYFSETQRNKGNFPGRFSGRQFSNSRSEMNVSTLELGDSALYLCASSLATLESTDTQYFGPGTRLTVL.

The gene calls are TRBV7-9 and TRBJ2-2; D possibly corresponds to TRBD2 (7 bases). Trimming cost V 2 bases and J 6 bases, with 16 bases left between them. The CDR3 is 16 residues long. Germline values: CDR1 SEHNR, CDR2 FQNEAQ (reference sequence). CDR3 amino acids: CASSLRGGPKAGELFF. In DNA, the CDR3 is TGTGCCAGCAGCTTAAGGGGGGGACCGAAGGCCGGGGAGCTGTTTTTT.

The chain links TRBV7-9 to TRBJ2-7, with TRBD2 matching 7 bases. The CDR3 covers 15 residues. The V segment lost 6 bases and the J segment 5 bases; nucleotides outside the gene matches: 13. In germline, CDR1 is SEHNR, CDR2 FQNEAQ (reference sequence). The CDR3 DNA sequence: TGTGCCAGCAGTTTCCTGTCGCCGGGGAGGGACGAGCAGTACTTC. Residues: CASSFLSPGRDEQYF.

This rearrangement joins TRBV11-2 to TRBJ2-7, with D unresolved. CDR3 length: 15 amino acids. Germline loops: CDR1 SGHAT, CDR2 FQNNGV. Trimming cost V 0 bases and J 1 base, with 10 bases left between them. CDR3 sequence: CASSLEHSISYEQYF. The CDR3 DNA reads as TGTGCCAGCAGCTTAGAGCACAGCATATCCTACGAGCAGTACTTC.

This chain uses TRBV11-1 with TRBJ1-1, with D hard to call. The V end was cut by 1 base, the J end by 0 bases, with 12 bases between. Germline assignment: CDR1 SGHAT and CDR2 FQDESV (reference sequence). This CDR3 is built from 16 residues. CDR3: CASSLGSRVMNTEAFF. The CDR3, as DNA: TGTGCCAGCAGCTTAGGGTCCCGGGTCATGAACACTGAAGCTTTCTTT.

This clone was seen more than once but under ten times. The V call is TRBV11-2, the J call TRBJ1-1; D not certain. Germline CDR1 SGHAT, CDR2 FQNNGV. This CDR3 region has 14 residues. Between the trimmed V and J ends, which lost 2 bases and 4 bases, there was a span of 11 bases. The CDR3 bases are TGTGCCAGCAGCTTACGGACGGGAAGCACTGAAGCTTTCTTT. Amino acids: CASSLRTGSTEAFF.

In DNA form, the CDR3 reads TGTGCCAGCACTCACAGGGCAACTAATGAAAAACTGTTTTTT. Its translation: CASTHRATNEKLFF. V and J are TRBV7-9 and TRBJ1-4; tentatively, D is TRBD1 (6 bases). Looked up from germline, CDR1 is SEHNR and CDR2 is FQNEAQ (reference sequence). With 7 bases removed from V and 0 bases from J, the gap between germline ends came to 9 bases. The CDR3 consists of 14 residues.

This chain connects TRBV20-1 to TRBJ1-2; D unresolved. V was clipped by 3 bases and J by 3 bases, with 5 bases between them. Germline lookup yields CDR1 DFQATT and CDR2 SNEGSKA (reference sequence). CDR3 length: 11 amino acids. DNA for the CDR3: TGCAGTGCTAGCACAGACTATGGCTACACCTTC. Translation: CSASTDYGYTF.

This rearrangement joins TRBV5-5 to TRBJ1-6; perhaps TRBD1 as D (5 bases). The germline V gene has CDR1 SGHKS and CDR2 YYEKEE (reference sequence). The CDR3 length is 13 residues. V lost 3 bases and J lost 9, with 10 bases in between. The CDR3: CASSYYQGSPLHF. In DNA form, the CDR3 reads TGTGCCAGCAGCTACTACCAGGGTTCACCCCTCCACTTT.

CDR3 residues: CASSPRSFDGYTF. CDR3 nucleotide sequence: TGCGCCAGCAGTCCTAGATCGTTCGATGGCTACACCTTC. This chain connects TRBV5-1 to TRBJ1-2; no clear D gene. Germline V gives CDR1 SGHRS, CDR2 YFSETQ. The CDR3 loop spans 13 amino acids. Trimming left V 5 bases short and J 6 bases short, with 14 bases between.

This clone was found once. The chain joins TRBV16 to TRBJ1-2; 7 nucleotides align to TRBD1. CDR1 and CDR2 from the germline V gene are KGHSY and FQNENV. V lost 0 bases, J lost 3 bases, and 7 bases stayed unmatched. This CDR3 is 16 amino acids long. This CDR3 reads CASSQSRDSSYYGYTF. The CDR3 DNA follows: TGTGCCAGCAGCCAATCGCGGGACAGCAGTTACTATGGCTACACCTTC. Filled out from reference TRBV16 and TRBJ1-2, the complete variable domain reads GEEVAQTPKHLVRGEGQKAKLYCAPIKGHSYVFWYQQVLKNEFKFLISFQNENVFDETGMPKERFSAKCLPNSPCSLEIQATKLEDSAVYFCASSQSRDSSYYGYTFGSGTRLTVV.

The J gene is TRBJ1-2, the V gene TRBV5-4; 7 bases map to TRBD1. This CDR3 comprises 15 residues. The J segment lost 0 bases and the V segment lost 3 bases, leaving 5 bases of the junction unmatched. The germline CDR1 and CDR2 sequences are SGHNT and YYREEE (reference sequence). CDR3 amino acids: CASSSRQGANYGYTF. The CDR3 nucleotides are TGTGCCAGCAGCTCGAGACAGGGAGCTAACTATGGCTACACCTTC.

V usage is TRBV15 and J usage is TRBJ1-4; 7 bases are a match to TRBD1. The J segment lost 7 bases and the V segment lost 0 bases, leaving 5 bases of the junction unmatched. Per the germline V gene, CDR1 is LNHNV and CDR2 is YYDKDF (reference sequence). The length of the CDR3 is 15 residues. CDR3 in amino acids: CATSREGGSGEKLFF. The CDR3 DNA reads as TGTGCCACCAGCAGAGAAGGGGGCTCGGGTGAAAAACTGTTTTTT.

The chain has TRBV2 and TRBJ1-1, with D perhaps TRBD1 (5 bases). Deletions cut 6 bases from V and 2 bases from J, with 13 bases between. The CDR3 runs 14 residues. Germline V gene data show CDR1 as SNHLY and CDR2 as FYNNEI. The CDR3 sequence: CASRQERKNTEAFF. The CDR3 DNA reads TGTGCCAGCAGACAGGAAAGGAAAAACACTGAAGCTTTCTTT. Filled out from reference TRBV2 and TRBJ1-1, the complete variable domain reads EPEVTQTPSHQVTQMGQEVILRCVPISNHLYFYWYRQILGQKVEFLVSFYNNEISEKSEIFDDQFSVERPDGSNFTLKIRSTKLEDSAMYFCASRQERKNTEAFFGQGTRLTVV.

The V gene is TRBV13, the J gene TRBJ1-2, with 7 bases identical to TRBD1. The trim removed 5 bases at V and 8 bases at J, leaving 8 bases unmatched. Germline V gene sequence: CDR1 PRHDT, CDR2 FYEKMQ (reference sequence). This CDR3 contains 13 residues. CDR3 coding DNA: TGTGCCAGCAGCCTCCGGGAGGGACAGGGCTACACCTTC. Translating it yields CASSLREGQGYTF.

The chain carries TRBV7-6 and TRBJ2-3; 8 positions agree with TRBD2. CDR1 is SGHVS and CDR2 is FNYEAQ in the germline V gene. Trimming took 5 bases from V and 4 from J; bases not matched to a gene: 8. This CDR3 region has 15 residues. The CDR3 protein is CASSASGGLADTQYF. Here the CDR3 DNA reads TGTGCCAGCAGCGCATCGGGGGGGTTGGCAGATACGCAGTATTTT. Complete variable domain (other parts from reference TRBV7-6 and TRBJ2-3): GAGVSQSPRYKVTKRGQDVALRCDPISGHVSLYWYRQALGQGPEFLTYFNYEAQQDKSGLPNDRFSAERPEGSISTLTIQRTEQRDSAMYRCASSASGGLADTQYFGPGTRLTVL.

The chain links TRBV4-2 to TRBJ2-7, with TRBD2 matching 7 bases. With V trimmed by 0 bases and J by 3 bases, 2 bases remained unmatched. The CDR3 runs 14 residues. CDR1 is LGHNA, CDR2 YNFKEQ, per germline. CDR3 nucleotides: TGTGCCAGCAGCCAAGAGGGGAGGGGCTACGAGCAGTACTTC. This encodes CASSQEGRGYEQYF.